These 29 T cell receptor beta chains originate from one sample sequenced in a study of blood T cell repertoires in COVID-19. The table came from immunoSEQ multiplex PCR; TCRdb's copy has only in-frame clones and leaves some out. The sample has some 270,000 clones, 75% to 90% seen once; the top ten hold around 2%. The sample consisted of peripheral blood. These TCRs come from a man between 50 and 59 years old with acute or convalescent COVID-19.

The chain joins TRBV9 to TRBJ2-1; D ambiguous. Germline V gives CDR1 SGDLS, CDR2 YYNGEE. The CDR3 has 14 amino acids. V lost 0 bases and J lost 3, with 7 bases in between. Here the CDR3 DNA reads TGTGCCAGCAGCGTAGCCCACGGCTACAATGAGCAGTTCTTC. Translated: CASSVAHGYNEQFF.

This chain links TRBV6-5 with TRBJ1-5; unclear D gene. V was clipped by 1 base and J by 4 bases, with 11 bases between them. The length of the CDR3 is 15 residues. Germline CDR1 and CDR2: MNHEY and SVGAGI. For the CDR3, the DNA is TGTGCCAGCAGTTACTTGGCGGGGTTGAATCAGCCCCAGCATTTT. Encoded protein: CASSYLAGLNQPQHF.

V and J are TRBV10-3 and TRBJ1-1; D is uncertain. Germline V gives CDR1 ENHRY, CDR2 SYGVKD. The CDR3 runs to 14 residues. V was trimmed by 8 bases and J by 0 bases, leaving 13 bases between them. The CDR3 DNA reads TGTGCCATCTCCTTGACGGGGATGAACACTGAAGCTTTCTTT. Translating it yields CAISLTGMNTEAFF.

This clone has a handful of counts. The chain combines TRBV10-3 with TRBJ1-4; D may be TRBD1 (5 bases). CDR3 length: 14 amino acids. Trimming left V 6 bases short and J 6 bases short, with 14 bases between. Germline V gene sequence: CDR1 ENHRY, CDR2 SYGVKD. The CDR3 sequence: CAISPGVQDEKLFF. CDR3 DNA sequence: TGTGCCATCAGCCCGGGGGTCCAGGATGAAAAACTGTTTTTT.

The chain uses TRBV18 and TRBJ2-7; 7 nucleotides match TRBD1. Germline trimming cut 1 base from V and 0 bases from J; bases unmatched to any gene: 3. The CDR3 sequence is 15 residues long. Germline V lookup: CDR1 KGHSH, CDR2 LQKENI. CDR3 loop: CASSPQTGSSYEQYF. The DNA of the CDR3 is TGTGCCAGCTCACCACAGACAGGGAGCTCCTACGAGCAGTACTTC. Using reference TRBV18 and TRBJ2-7 for the parts outside the CDR3, the full variable domain is NAGVMQNPRHLVRRRGQEARLRCSPMKGHSHVYWYRQLPEEGLKFMVYLQKENIIDESGMPKERFSAEFPKEGPSILRIQQVVRGDSAAYFCASSPQTGSSYEQYFGPGTRLTVT.

This clone was recorded only once. For the CDR3, the DNA is TGTGCCAGCAGCCAAGGTGGGGACAGATATGCTGAAGCTTTCTTT. This gives the protein CASSQGGDRYAEAFF. This chain connects TRBV3-1 (or the pseudogene TRBV3-2) to TRBJ1-1; 7 bases are a match to TRBD1. The junction had 8 bases not matched to a gene; V was cut back by 1 base and J by 6 bases. This CDR3 is 15 amino acids long. CDR1 and CDR2 (germline): LGHDT, YNNKEL (reference sequence).

The chain combines TRBV9 with TRBJ2-1; TRBD2 is a possible D gene (5 bases). Germline V gene lookup returns CDR1 SGDLS and CDR2 YYNGEE. This CDR3 is built from 15 residues. The V end lost 0 bases, the J end lost 4 bases, and 11 bases lay between the germline ends. For the CDR3, the DNA is TGTGCCAGCAGCGTAGCTGGACTGGCTTACAATGAGCAGTTCTTC. It codes for CASSVAGLAYNEQFF.

The CDR3 nucleotides read TGTGCCAGCAGCCTTAGCGGGACAAGCGACTACGAGCAGTACTTC. Its translation is CASSLSGTSDYEQYF. The chain combines TRBV7-2 with TRBJ2-7; 8 bases match TRBD2. The CDR3 is 15 amino acids. Trimming cost V 5 bases and J 3 bases; bases outside gene matches: 9. Germline CDR1 SGHTA, CDR2 FQGNSA. The full variable domain, with the rest looked up from reference TRBV7-2 and TRBJ2-7, is GAGVSQSPSNKVTEKGKDVELRCDPISGHTALYWYRQSLGQGLEFLIYFQGNSAPDKSGLPSDRFSAERTGGSVSTLTIQRTQQEDSAVYLCASSLSGTSDYEQYFGPGTRLTVT.

Only one count was recorded for this clone. The rearrangement joins TRBV7-9 to TRBJ2-2; possibly TRBD1 for D (6 bases). This CDR3 comprises 14 residues. Trimming took off 5 bases at V and 1 base at J, with 8 bases between the two ends. Germline V gene lookup returns CDR1 SEHNR and CDR2 FQNEAQ (reference sequence). CDR3 DNA sequence: TGTGCCAGCAGCCCGGGACAGAACACCGGGGAGCTGTTTTTT. Encoded protein: CASSPGQNTGELFF. Looking up the rest from reference TRBV7-9 and TRBJ2-2 gives the full variable domain: DTGVSQNPRHKITKRGQNVTFRCDPISEHNRLYWYRQTLGQGPEFLTYFQNEAQLEKSRLLSDRFSAERPKGSFSTLEIQRTEQGDSAMYLCASSPGQNTGELFFGEGSRLTVL.

This chain uses TRBV27 with TRBJ2-1; 7 bases agree with TRBD2. The CDR3 has 14 amino acids. The J segment lost 10 bases and the V segment lost 5 bases, leaving 11 bases of the junction unmatched. CDR1 MNHEY and CDR2 SMNVEV come from the germline V gene (reference sequence). CDR3 sequence reads: CASSPGTTVWEQFF. CDR3 bases: TGTGCCAGCAGTCCCGGGACTACCGTGTGGGAGCAGTTCTTC.

The rearrangement joins TRBV7-9 to TRBJ2-1, with 10 bases identical to TRBD2. With 5 bases clipped from V and 10 bases from J, the junction kept 14 bases outside the gene matches. This CDR3 spans 16 amino acids. Germline assignment: CDR1 SEHNR and CDR2 FQNEAQ (reference sequence). The CDR3 sequence is CASSRLGLAVPREQFF. The CDR3 nucleotides read TGTGCCAGCAGCCGCTTAGGACTAGCGGTCCCGCGGGAGCAGTTCTTC.

The chain is built from TRBV6-1 and TRBJ2-1, with 8 positions matching TRBD2. Germline V gene data show CDR1 as MNHNS and CDR2 as SASEGT. J was trimmed by 2 bases and V by 2 bases; bases with no gene match: 2. This CDR3 has 15 amino acids. The CDR3 here is CASSEPGGAYNEQFF. Written as DNA, the CDR3 is TGTGCCAGCAGTGAACCGGGGGGGGCCTACAATGAGCAGTTCTTC.

Comments on this clone: Other DNA sequences in this sample translate to the same CDR3. The V and J genes are TRBV20-1 and TRBJ1-4; D is ambiguous. V dropped 5 bases and J dropped 8 bases, with 6 bases sitting between them. The CDR3 is made up of 10 amino acids. The germline V gene has CDR1 DFQATT and CDR2 SNEGSKA (reference sequence). Here the CDR3 reads CSASGEKLFF. The CDR3 bases are TGCAGTGCTTCCGGGGAAAAACTGTTTTTT.

The chain has TRBV7-2 and TRBJ2-2; weak D call: TRBD2 (6 bases). This CDR3 has 15 residues. The ends were cut back, 1 base at V and 5 bases at J, with 11 bases in the middle. Germline-derived CDR1 and CDR2 are SGHTA and FQGNSA. In nucleotides, the CDR3 is TGTGCCAGCAGCTTAGATTTTGGGGGGACCGGGGAGCTGTTTTTT. It translates to CASSLDFGGTGELFF.

The rearrangement joins TRBV13 to TRBJ2-5; possibly TRBD1 or TRBD2 for D (8 bases each). This CDR3 has 15 amino acids. V lost 5 bases to trimming and J lost 4 bases, with 17 bases between them. Germline values: CDR1 PRHDT, CDR2 FYEKMQ (reference sequence). The CDR3 DNA follows: TGTGCCAGCAGCGTAGCGGGACAGGTAGGAGAGACCCAGTACTTC. Amino acid sequence: CASSVAGQVGETQYF.

The chain links TRBV29-1 to TRBJ2-7, with a weak D call TRBD1 (5 bases). The CDR3 consists of 11 residues. Between the trimmed V and J ends, which lost 7 bases and 4 bases, there was a span of 11 bases. Germline V lookup: CDR1 SQVTM, CDR2 ANQGSEA. For the CDR3, the DNA is TGCAGCGGCCAGGGCTCTTACGAGCAGTACTTC. Protein product: CSGQGSYEQYF.

This rearrangement joins TRBV15 to TRBJ1-6, with 7 bases aligning to TRBD1. The CDR3 is made up of 17 amino acids. Per the germline V gene, CDR1 is LNHNV and CDR2 is YYDKDF (reference sequence). With V trimmed by 0 bases and J by 9 bases, 11 bases remained unmatched. In nucleotides, the CDR3 is TGTGCCACCAGCAGAGATCCCCGAGACAGGGATCGTTCACCCCTCCACTTT. Protein product: CATSRDPRDRDRSPLHF.

The V call is TRBV6-5, the J call TRBJ1-1; 7 bases fit TRBD1. The CDR3 extends over 13 amino acids. The germline V gene has CDR1 MNHEY and CDR2 SVGAGI. V gave up 6 bases and J gave up 10 bases; unmatched junction bases: 11. The chain's CDR3 is CASRDRRLGVAFF. CDR3 DNA: TGTGCCAGCAGGGACAGGAGGCTCGGGGTAGCTTTCTTT.

V is TRBV7-2 and J is TRBJ1-2; no clear D gene. Germline CDR1 reads SGHTA; CDR2 reads FQGNSA. The length of the CDR3 is 12 residues. Trimming pared 5 bases from V and 4 bases from J, leaving 8 bases between. The CDR3 coding sequence is TGTGCCAGCAGCGTTGACACCTATGGCTACACCTTC. The encoded protein is CASSVDTYGYTF.

The genes are TRBV7-9 and TRBJ1-6, with 8 bases identical to TRBD1. The CDR3 sequence is 15 residues long. The germline V gene has CDR1 SEHNR and CDR2 FQNEAQ (reference sequence). The V gene end was trimmed by 1 base and the J gene end by 6 bases; junction bases not matched to a gene: 2. CDR3 residues: CASSLVQGANSPLHF. CDR3 bases: TGTGCCAGCAGCTTAGTCCAGGGGGCTAATTCACCCCTCCACTTT.

The chain employs TRBV2 and TRBJ2-7; the match to TRBD2 covers 10 bases. Germline V gene lookup returns CDR1 SNHLY and CDR2 FYNNEI. J gave up 3 bases and V 5 bases, and 7 bases lay outside the gene matches. CDR3 length equals 15 residues. CDR3 residues: CASSLTSGAGYEQYF. CDR3 nucleotides: TGTGCCAGCAGTCTAACTAGCGGGGCCGGCTACGAGCAGTACTTC.

The chain combines TRBV9 with TRBJ1-5; D is uncertain. The CDR3 has 16 residues. From germline, CDR1 is SGDLS and CDR2 YYNGEE. Trimming cost V 0 bases and J 9 bases, with 19 bases left between them. CDR3 region: CASSVVVTSPPWPQHF. The CDR3 nucleotides read TGTGCCAGCAGCGTAGTTGTGACAAGTCCTCCGTGGCCCCAGCATTTT.

The chain employs TRBV28 and TRBJ2-2; 9 nucleotides align to TRBD2. Per the germline V gene, CDR1 is MDHEN and CDR2 is SYDVKM. The V gene end was trimmed by 2 bases and the J gene end by 2 bases; junction bases not matched to a gene: 6. The CDR3 covers 17 residues. The CDR3 DNA follows: TGTGCCAGCAGTTTAAAGCGGGGGGCCACCAACACCGGGGAGCTGTTTTTT. Its protein is CASSLKRGATNTGELFF.

Only one count was recorded for this clone. V usage is TRBV12-3 or TRBV12-4 and J usage is TRBJ1-1, with D maybe TRBD1 (6 bases). The CDR3 has 13 residues. Trimming cost V 3 bases and J 6 bases, with 11 bases left between them. As DNA, the CDR3 is TGTGCCAGCAGTTTGGTAGGGGGAGCTGAAGCTTTCTTT. It translates to CASSLVGGAEAFF.

This chain connects TRBV29-1 to TRBJ1-1; TRBD1 matches at 8 bases. The CDR3 contains 14 residues. V trimming: 6 bases; J trimming: 5 bases; junction bases outside the gene matches: 11. From germline, CDR1 is SQVTM and CDR2 ANQGSEA. CDR3 nucleotide sequence: TGCAGCGTCGCGTTCGACAGGGGTTGGACTGAAGCTTTCTTT. It translates to CSVAFDRGWTEAFF.

The chain links TRBV19 to TRBJ2-7, with TRBD1 matching 9 bases. V gave up 6 bases and J gave up 2 bases; unmatched junction bases: 8. Germline CDR1 LNHDA, CDR2 SQIVND (reference sequence). CDR3 length: 15 residues. The CDR3 sequence is CASSTPGTGTYEQYF. For the CDR3, the DNA is TGTGCCAGTAGCACCCCCGGGACAGGGACCTACGAGCAGTACTTC.

This chain connects TRBV7-2 to TRBJ1-2; possibly TRBD1 for D (6 bases). This CDR3 is 17 amino acids long. Trimming removed 5 bases at V and 1 base at J, with 20 bases between. The germline gives CDR1 SGHTA, CDR2 FQGNSA. CDR3 in amino acids: CASSRRKDSFYNYGYTF. The CDR3 DNA follows: TGTGCCAGCAGCCGGCGGAAGGACAGCTTTTATAACTATGGCTACACCTTC.

V gene TRBV19 combines with J gene TRBJ1-5, with TRBD1 identical over 11 bases. The germline CDR1 and CDR2 sequences are LNHDA and SQIVND (reference sequence). The junction had 6 bases not matched to a gene; V was cut back by 5 bases and J by 0 bases. There are 17 residues in the CDR3. CDR3 sequence reads: CASSGDRGGLSNQPQHF. CDR3 nucleotide sequence: TGTGCCAGTAGTGGGGACAGGGGGGGGCTTAGCAATCAGCCCCAGCATTTT. The entire variable domain, with the rest obtained from reference TRBV19 and TRBJ1-5, is as follows: DGGITQSPKYLFRKEGQNVTLSCEQNLNHDAMYWYRQDPGQGLRLIYYSQIVNDFQKGDIAEGYSVSREKKESFPLTVTSAQKNPTAFYLCASSGDRGGLSNQPQHFGDGTRLSIL.

The rearrangement uses TRBV5-5 and TRBJ2-1; D is unresolved. The CDR3 totals 14 residues. Deletions cut 1 base from V and 2 bases from J, with 7 bases between. Germline-derived CDR1 and CDR2 are SGHKS and YYEKEE (reference sequence). The CDR3 is CASSLPQAYNEQFF. In DNA, the CDR3 is TGTGCCAGCAGCTTGCCTCAGGCCTACAATGAGCAGTTCTTC.